This TCR beta chain is from a study of cytomegalovirus exposure and HLA in healthy donors. Study at large: A subsequent analysis reported that the 120 validation repertoires were produced on the same platform that had also been used for the 500 to 700 first-cohort repertoires.

V was clipped by 2 bases and J by 5 bases, with 15 bases between them. Germline CDR1 reads MNHEY; CDR2 reads SMNVEV (reference sequence). The length of the CDR3 is 15 residues. General study results and limits: Cytomegalovirus association was assigned to over 150 TCR beta chains. Researchers reported that three CMV-associated chains were confirmed in vitro as CMV antigen-specific.

Here immunoSEQ multiplex PCR was the method, and the copy in TCRdb shows in-frame clones only, minus some. The repertoire has some 140,000 clones, 86% of them found once; the top ten carry 20% to 25%. Donors were drawn from the roughly 130-subject validation cohort, separate from the approximately 700-subject first cohort. As to this clone: Its specificity is not known.

The sequencing sample was made of PBMCs. The chain uses TRBV27 and TRBJ2-5, with D unresolved. This TCR was sampled from a man between 18 and 35 years old in good health and CMV-seropositive. The CDR3 loop is CASSLNSPKRETQYF. The CDR3 DNA is TGTGCCAGCAGTTTAAATAGCCCCAAAAGGGAGACCCAGTACTTC.